In its sample, the clone carrying this TCR beta chain was seen once. What it binds is not known. This specimen comes from a study of blood T cells in healthy people across ages. Study conclusions and caveats: When set beside aged donors, long-lived donors presented more naive CD4+ cells and higher diversity.

PBMCs, at least 6 million per sample, were isolated. Primers used in a second PCR of roughly 7 to 12 cycles were a sample-barcoded 5' primer and a J-beta primer mix. Each cDNA molecule, via a template-switch adaptor with 12 random nucleotides, was tagged. Each CDR3 protein is one row after TCRdb ran MiXCR on the 5' RACE reads. The sample includes roughly 1,700,000 distinct CDR3 sequences, roughly 28% of them seen just once. This CDR3 has 14 residues. The V gene lost 4 bases and the J gene lost 5 bases, with 13 bases spanning the gap. CDR1 and CDR2 from the germline V gene are SGDLS and YYNGEE. This clonotype was sampled from a woman aged 30 to 39 in good health. The sequencing sample was made of blood. The chain combines TRBV9 with TRBJ2-1; perhaps TRBD2 as D (5 bases). The CDR3 sequence: CASSPSLPNNEQFF. CDR3 nucleotides: TGTGCCAGCAGCCCTAGCCTTCCCAACAATGAGCAGTTCTTC. Complete variable domain (other parts from reference TRBV9 and TRBJ2-1): DSGVTQTPKHLITATGQRVTLRCSPRSGDLSVYWYQQSLDQGLQFLIQYYNGEERAKGNILERFSAQQFPDLHSELNLSSLELGDSALYFCASSPSLPNNEQFFGPGTRLTVL.